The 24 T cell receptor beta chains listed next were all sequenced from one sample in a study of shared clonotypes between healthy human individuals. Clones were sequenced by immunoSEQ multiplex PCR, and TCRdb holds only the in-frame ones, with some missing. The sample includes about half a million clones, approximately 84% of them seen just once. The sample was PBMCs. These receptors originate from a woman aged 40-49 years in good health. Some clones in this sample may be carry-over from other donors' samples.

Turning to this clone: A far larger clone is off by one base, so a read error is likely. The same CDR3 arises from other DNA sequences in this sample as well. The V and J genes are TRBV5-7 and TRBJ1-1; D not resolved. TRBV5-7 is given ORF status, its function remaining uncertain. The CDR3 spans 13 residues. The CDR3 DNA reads TGTGCCAGCAGCTTGGAAGGGAACACTGAAGCTTTCTTC. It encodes CASSLEGNTEAFF.

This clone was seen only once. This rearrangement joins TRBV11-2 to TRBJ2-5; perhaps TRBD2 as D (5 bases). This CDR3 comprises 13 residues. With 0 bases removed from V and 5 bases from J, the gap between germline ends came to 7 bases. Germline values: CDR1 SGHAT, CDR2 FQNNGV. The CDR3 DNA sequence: TGTGCCAGCAGCTTAGAACGAGGGGAGACCCAGTACTTC. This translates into CASSLERGETQYF.

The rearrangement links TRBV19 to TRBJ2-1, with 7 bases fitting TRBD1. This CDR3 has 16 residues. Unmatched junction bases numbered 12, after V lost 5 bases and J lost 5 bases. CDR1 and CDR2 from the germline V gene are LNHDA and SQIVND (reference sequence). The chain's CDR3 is CASSSRHRGLDNEQFF. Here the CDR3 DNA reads TGTGCCAGTAGTTCGCGGCACAGGGGTTTGGACAATGAGCAGTTCTTC.

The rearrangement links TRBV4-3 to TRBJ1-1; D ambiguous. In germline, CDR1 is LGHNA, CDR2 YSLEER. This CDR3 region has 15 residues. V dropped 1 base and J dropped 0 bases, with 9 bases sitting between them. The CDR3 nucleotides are TGCGCCAGCAGCCAAGCTTGGACCATGAACACTGAAGCTTTCTTT. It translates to CASSQAWTMNTEAFF.

The CDR3 reads CASSPRTSGRRQYF. The CDR3 nucleotides are TGTGCCAGTAGTCCAAGGACTAGCGGGAGAAGGCAGTACTTC. The chain employs TRBV19 and TRBJ2-7, with 13 bases aligning to TRBD2. Trimming cost V 5 bases and J 9 bases; bases outside gene matches: 7. There are 14 residues in the CDR3. Germline CDR1 reads LNHDA; CDR2 reads SQIVND (reference sequence).

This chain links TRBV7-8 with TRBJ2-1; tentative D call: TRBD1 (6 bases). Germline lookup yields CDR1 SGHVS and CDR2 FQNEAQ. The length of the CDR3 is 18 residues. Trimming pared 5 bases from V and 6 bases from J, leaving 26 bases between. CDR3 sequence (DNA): TGTGCCAGCAGCCAGCGCCCCCGGGGCAGGGGTAATAGCAATGAGCAGTTCTTC. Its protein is CASSQRPRGRGNSNEQFF.

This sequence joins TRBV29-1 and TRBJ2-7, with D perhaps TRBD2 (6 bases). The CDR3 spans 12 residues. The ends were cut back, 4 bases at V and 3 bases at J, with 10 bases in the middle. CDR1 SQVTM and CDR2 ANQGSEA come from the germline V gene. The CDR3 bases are TGCAGCGTTGTACTAGCTGGCTACGAGCAGTACTTC. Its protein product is CSVVLAGYEQYF.

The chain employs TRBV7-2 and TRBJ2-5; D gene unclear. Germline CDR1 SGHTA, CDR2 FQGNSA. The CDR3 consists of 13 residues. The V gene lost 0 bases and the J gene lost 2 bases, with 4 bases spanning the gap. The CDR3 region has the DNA TGTGCCAGCAGCTTAGCAGTACAAGAGACCCAGTACTTC. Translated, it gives CASSLAVQETQYF.

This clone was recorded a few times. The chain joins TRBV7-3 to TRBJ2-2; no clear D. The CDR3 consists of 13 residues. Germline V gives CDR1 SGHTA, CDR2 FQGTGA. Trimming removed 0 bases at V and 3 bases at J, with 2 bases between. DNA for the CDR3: TGTGCCAGCAGCTTAACTGACACCGGGGAGCTGTTTTTT. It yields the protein CASSLTDTGELFF.

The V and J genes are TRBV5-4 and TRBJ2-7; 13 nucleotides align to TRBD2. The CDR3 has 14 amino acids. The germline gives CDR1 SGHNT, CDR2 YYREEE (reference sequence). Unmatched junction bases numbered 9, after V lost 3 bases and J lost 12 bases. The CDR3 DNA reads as TGTGCCAGCAGCTCAAGGACTAGCGGGAGAATATGGTACTTC. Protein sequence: CASSSRTSGRIWYF.

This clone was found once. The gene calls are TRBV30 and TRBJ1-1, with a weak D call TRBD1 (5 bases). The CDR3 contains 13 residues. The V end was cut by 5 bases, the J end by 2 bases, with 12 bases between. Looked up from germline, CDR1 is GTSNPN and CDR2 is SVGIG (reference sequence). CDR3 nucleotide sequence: TGTGCCTGGTGGGGCAGGGACAACACTGAAGCTTTCTTT. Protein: CAWWGRDNTEAFF. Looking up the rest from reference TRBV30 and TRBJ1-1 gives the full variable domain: SQTIHQWPATLVQPVGSPLSLECTVEGTSNPNLYWYRQAAGRGLQLLFYSVGIGQISSEVPQNLSASRPQDRQFILSSKKLLLSDSGFYLCAWWGRDNTEAFFGQGTRLTVV.

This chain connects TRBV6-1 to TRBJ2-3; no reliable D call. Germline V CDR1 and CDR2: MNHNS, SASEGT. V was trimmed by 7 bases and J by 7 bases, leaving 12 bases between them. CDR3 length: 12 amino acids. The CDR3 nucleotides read TGTGCCAGCAACTTGGCCCAACATACGCAGTATTTT. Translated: CASNLAQHTQYF.

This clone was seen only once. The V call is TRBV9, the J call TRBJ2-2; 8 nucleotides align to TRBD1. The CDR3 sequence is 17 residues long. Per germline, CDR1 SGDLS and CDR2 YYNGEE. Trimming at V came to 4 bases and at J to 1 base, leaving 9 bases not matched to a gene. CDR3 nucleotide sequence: TGTGCCAGCAGCACCTCCACCGGGACAGGGAACACCGGGGAGCTGTTTTTT. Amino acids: CASSTSTGTGNTGELFF. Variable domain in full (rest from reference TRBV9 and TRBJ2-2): DSGVTQTPKHLITATGQRVTLRCSPRSGDLSVYWYQQSLDQGLQFLIQYYNGEERAKGNILERFSAQQFPDLHSELNLSSLELGDSALYFCASSTSTGTGNTGELFFGEGSRLTVL.

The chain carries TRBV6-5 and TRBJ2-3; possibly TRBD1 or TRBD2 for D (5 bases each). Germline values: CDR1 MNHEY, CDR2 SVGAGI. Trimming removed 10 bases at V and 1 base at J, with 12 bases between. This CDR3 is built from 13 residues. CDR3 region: CATTGAGTDTQYF. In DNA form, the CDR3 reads TGTGCCACCACCGGGGCGGGCACAGATACGCAGTATTTT.

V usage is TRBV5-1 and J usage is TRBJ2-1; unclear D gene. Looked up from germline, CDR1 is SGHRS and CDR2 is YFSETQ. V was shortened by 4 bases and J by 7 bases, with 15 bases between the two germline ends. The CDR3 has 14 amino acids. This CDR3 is CASSIALDRNEQFF. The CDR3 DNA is TGCGCCAGCAGCATAGCTCTAGATAGGAATGAGCAGTTCTTC.

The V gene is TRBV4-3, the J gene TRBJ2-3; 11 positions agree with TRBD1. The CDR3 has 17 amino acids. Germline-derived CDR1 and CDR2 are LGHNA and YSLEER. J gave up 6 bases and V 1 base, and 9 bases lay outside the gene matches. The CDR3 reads CASSQVPPGQGADTQYF. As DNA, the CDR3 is TGCGCCAGCAGCCAAGTACCGCCCGGACAGGGGGCGGATACGCAGTATTTT.

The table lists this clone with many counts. The CDR3 region is CASSQSPLRGTDTQYF. CDR3 in DNA: TGCGCCAGCAGCCAATCCCCATTGAGAGGCACAGATACGCAGTATTTT. The genes are TRBV4-1 and TRBJ2-3; D remains ambiguous. V shed 2 bases and J shed 1 base, with 13 bases lying between them. The CDR3 contains 16 residues. Germline V CDR1 and CDR2: MGHRA, YSYEKL.

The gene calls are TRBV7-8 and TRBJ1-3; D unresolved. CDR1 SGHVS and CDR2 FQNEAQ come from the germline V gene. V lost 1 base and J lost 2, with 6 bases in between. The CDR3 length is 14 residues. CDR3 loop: CASSLVGTGNTIYF. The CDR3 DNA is TGTGCCAGCAGCTTAGTGGGAACTGGAAACACCATATATTTT.

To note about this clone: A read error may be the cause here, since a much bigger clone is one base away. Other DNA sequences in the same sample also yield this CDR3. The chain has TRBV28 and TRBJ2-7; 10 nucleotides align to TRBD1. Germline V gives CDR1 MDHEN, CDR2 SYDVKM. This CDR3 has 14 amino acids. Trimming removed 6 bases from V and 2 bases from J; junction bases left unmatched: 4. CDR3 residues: CASRTGTGAYEQYF. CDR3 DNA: TGTGCCAGCAGGACCGGGACAGGGGCCTACGAGCAGTACTTC.

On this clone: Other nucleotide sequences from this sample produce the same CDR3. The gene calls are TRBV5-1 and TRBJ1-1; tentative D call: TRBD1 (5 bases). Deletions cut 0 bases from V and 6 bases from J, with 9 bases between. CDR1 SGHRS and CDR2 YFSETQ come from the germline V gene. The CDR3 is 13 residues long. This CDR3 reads CASSLGGSAEAFF. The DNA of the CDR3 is TGCGCCAGCAGCTTGGGGGGGTCGGCTGAAGCTTTCTTT. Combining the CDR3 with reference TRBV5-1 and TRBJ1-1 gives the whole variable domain KAGVTQTPRYLIKTRGQQVTLSCSPISGHRSVSWYQQTPGQGLQFLFEYFSETQRNKGNFPGRFSGRQFSNSRSEMNVSTLELGDSALYLCASSLGGSAEAFFGQGTRLTVV.

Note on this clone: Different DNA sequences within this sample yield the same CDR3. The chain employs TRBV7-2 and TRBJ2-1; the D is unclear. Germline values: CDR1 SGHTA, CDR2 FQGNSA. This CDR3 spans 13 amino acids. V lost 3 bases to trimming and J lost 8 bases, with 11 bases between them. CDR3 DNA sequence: TGTGCCAGCAGCTTGGCCGGCGGATATGAGCAGTTCTTC. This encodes CASSLAGGYEQFF.

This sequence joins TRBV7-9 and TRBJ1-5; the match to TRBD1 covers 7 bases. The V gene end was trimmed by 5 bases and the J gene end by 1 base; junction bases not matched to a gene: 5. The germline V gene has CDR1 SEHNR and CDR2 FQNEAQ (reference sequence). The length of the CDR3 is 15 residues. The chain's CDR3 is CASSRTGASNQPQHF. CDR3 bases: TGTGCCAGCAGCCGTACAGGGGCCAGCAATCAGCCCCAGCATTTT.

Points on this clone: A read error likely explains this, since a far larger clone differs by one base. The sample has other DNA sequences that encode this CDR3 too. CDR3 region: CASKETLGDTQYF. DNA of the CDR3: TGCGCCAGCAAGGAGACTCTAGGTGATACGCAGTATTTT. V and J are TRBV4-3 and TRBJ2-3; D unresolved. CDR1 and CDR2 from the germline V gene are LGHNA and YSLEER. The CDR3 has 13 amino acids. Trimming took off 7 bases at V and 6 bases at J, with 14 bases between the two ends.

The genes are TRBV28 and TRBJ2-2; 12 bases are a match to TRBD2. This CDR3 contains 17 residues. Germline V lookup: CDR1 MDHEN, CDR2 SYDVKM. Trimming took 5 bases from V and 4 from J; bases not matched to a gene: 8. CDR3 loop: CASSARGLAGPTGELFF. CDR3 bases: TGTGCCAGCAGTGCGAGGGGACTAGCGGGCCCCACCGGGGAGCTGTTTTTT.